Listed here are 27 T cell receptor beta chains from one sample, sequenced in a study of human T cells and chemical hapten exposure. As to time point: patch test 1, 2 weeks after DPC sensitization. Treatment specified: therapeutic diphenylcyclopropenone sensitization with weekly scalp DPC. TCRdb itself ran the RACE reads through MiXCR, one entry per CDR3 protein. The repertoire holds 11,000 to 15,000 distinct CDR3 sequences, about 16% seen once, with around 7.2% in the top ten. The material was whole blood, obtained in connection with sensitization to the hapten diphenylcyclopropenone (DPC). All receptors come from a woman aged 25-40 years with alopecia areata. Some clones in this sample may be carry-over from other donors' samples.

The chain joins TRBV9 to TRBJ1-1; 7 bases are shared with TRBD1. This CDR3 is built from 15 residues. Germline-derived CDR1 and CDR2 are SGDLS and YYNGEE. Unmatched junction bases numbered 5, after V lost 1 base and J lost 2 bases. The CDR3 DNA reads TGTGCCAGCAGCGTATCACAGGGGCCAAACACTGAAGCTTTCTTT. Translated: CASSVSQGPNTEAFF.

By sample share, this clonotype is medium-sized. The chain couples TRBV19 to TRBJ1-5, with D possibly matching TRBD1 (5 bases). Trimming cost V 6 bases and J 3 bases, with 15 bases left between them. CDR3 size: 15 residues. The germline V gene has CDR1 LNHDA and CDR2 SQIVND (reference sequence). CDR3 loop: CASRAQARANQPQHF. The CDR3 coding sequence is TGTGCCAGTAGGGCCCAAGCCAGGGCCAATCAGCCCCAGCATTTT.

This clonotype has a count of ten or more. This sequence joins TRBV29-1 and TRBJ1-1; D gene unclear. Trimming pared 4 bases from V and 1 base from J, leaving 7 bases between. The germline V gene encodes CDR1 SQVTM and CDR2 ANQGSEA. The CDR3 length is 12 residues. The CDR3 here is CSVGTANTEAFF. DNA for the CDR3: TGCAGCGTTGGGACGGCGAACACTGAAGCTTTCTTT.

This chain connects TRBV18 to TRBJ1-1; D not certain. The CDR3 contains 14 residues. The germline CDR1 and CDR2 sequences are KGHSH and LQKENI. V lost 1 base and J 2 bases, leaving 8 bases between the germline ends. CDR3 DNA sequence: TGTGCCAGCTCACCACGGGCTCCCAACACTGAAGCTTTCTTT. It is translated as CASSPRAPNTEAFF.

This clonotype was observed many times. The rearrangement joins TRBV12-3 or TRBV12-4 to TRBJ2-1; 13 positions match TRBD2. J gave up 6 bases and V 5 bases, and 4 bases lay outside the gene matches. The CDR3 runs to 15 residues. CDR3 amino acids: CASSPRTSGSNEQFF. For the CDR3, the DNA is TGTGCCAGCAGTCCGAGGACTAGCGGGAGCAATGAGCAGTTCTTC.

The chain employs TRBV20-1 and TRBJ2-7; D possibly corresponds to TRBD1 (5 bases). With 3 bases removed from V and 1 base from J, the gap between germline ends came to 7 bases. The germline gives CDR1 DFQATT, CDR2 SNEGSKA (reference sequence). The length of the CDR3 is 12 residues. The CDR3 DNA sequence: TGCAGTGCTAGGGACATTTCCTACGAGCAGTACTTC. It specifies CSARDISYEQYF.

This clonotype has ten or more counts. This chain joins TRBV11-3 and TRBJ1-1; D ambiguous. The CDR3 sequence is 16 residues long. In germline, CDR1 is SGHNT, CDR2 YENEEA. The V and J ends lost 3 bases and 1 base respectively, with 15 bases between them. CDR3: CASSFNPRNQNTEAFF. The CDR3 DNA reads TGTGCCAGCAGCTTTAATCCAAGGAACCAGAACACTGAAGCTTTCTTT.

There are many counts of this clonotype. The chain links TRBV28 to TRBJ1-5, with a possible D match to TRBD1 (6 bases). CDR1 is MDHEN, CDR2 SYDVKM, per germline. V lost 5 bases to trimming and J lost 0 bases, with 20 bases between them. CDR3 length: 18 amino acids. CDR3 in amino acids: CASSPRNWDKLSNQPQHF. CDR3 bases: TGTGCCAGCAGTCCCAGAAACTGGGACAAACTTAGCAATCAGCCCCAGCATTTT.

The chain combines TRBV28 with TRBJ2-2; D perhaps matches TRBD1 (6 bases). The CDR3 is 14 residues long. Germline V gives CDR1 MDHEN, CDR2 SYDVKM. Trimming cost V 7 bases and J 2 bases, with 11 bases left between them. The chain's CDR3 is CASILGGNTGELFF. The CDR3 DNA follows: TGTGCCAGCATCCTAGGGGGAAACACCGGGGAGCTGTTTTTT.

In this sample, this clonotype turned up many times. This chain uses TRBV2 with TRBJ2-3; 9 bases agree with TRBD1. J lost 4 bases, V lost 6 bases, and 8 bases had no gene match. CDR1 is SNHLY, CDR2 FYNNEI, per germline. The length of the CDR3 is 15 residues. CDR3: CASRYRGRGADTQYF. As DNA, the CDR3 is TGTGCCAGCAGATACAGGGGGCGAGGCGCAGATACGCAGTATTTT.

By share of the sample, this clonotype is medium-sized. The chain couples TRBV6-5 to TRBJ1-2; TRBD1 matches 12 bases. The CDR3 is 21 amino acids. Germline-derived CDR1 and CDR2 are MNHEY and SVGAGI. J gave up 3 bases and V 6 bases, and 23 bases lay outside the gene matches. The CDR3 spells CASRRHIMMGDRGLRYYGYTF. The CDR3 nucleotides are TGTGCCAGCAGGAGACATATAATGATGGGGGACAGGGGGCTGAGGTACTATGGCTACACCTTC.

This chain connects TRBV3-1 to TRBJ2-7, with D perhaps being TRBD1 or TRBD2 (6 bases each). Deletions cut 3 bases from V and 4 bases from J, with 16 bases between. This CDR3 has 15 residues. The germline V gene encodes CDR1 LGHDT and CDR2 YNNKEL (reference sequence). CDR3 sequence: CASSHRGGGTYEQYF. In nucleotides, the CDR3 is TGTGCCAGCAGCCATCGAGGAGGGGGTACGTACGAGCAGTACTTC.

This clonotype was seen more than once but under ten times. CDR3 protein: CATSRDPTGTDTQYF. CDR3 nucleotides: TGTGCCACCAGCAGAGATCCGACAGGCACAGATACGCAGTATTTT. This chain uses TRBV15 with TRBJ2-3; possibly TRBD1 for D (5 bases). The V gene's germline CDR1 is LNHNV and CDR2 YYDKDF (reference sequence). Trimming removed 0 bases at V and 1 base at J, with 8 bases between. This CDR3 region has 15 residues. The whole variable domain, remainder taken from reference TRBV15 and TRBJ2-3, is DAMVIQNPRYQVTQFGKPVTLSCSQTLNHNVMYWYQQKSSQAPKLLFHYYDKDFNNEADTPDNFQSRRPNTSFCFLDIRSPGLGDTAMYLCATSRDPTGTDTQYFGPGTRLTVL.

This clonotype is labeled as medium-sized. This chain joins TRBV2 and TRBJ2-1, with 7 nucleotides matching TRBD2. Germline CDR1 and CDR2: SNHLY and FYNNEI. The CDR3 extends over 14 amino acids. The ends lost 5 bases at V and 4 bases at J; junction bases unmatched: 5. CDR3 protein: CASSRAGFYNEQFF. In nucleotides, the CDR3 is TGTGCCAGCAGTCGAGCGGGATTTTACAATGAGCAGTTCTTC.

By sample fraction, this clonotype is medium-sized (0.01 to 0.1%). The V call is TRBV2, the J call TRBJ1-2; 8 bases fit TRBD1. Unmatched junction bases numbered 7, after V lost 5 bases and J lost 8 bases. Germline CDR1 and CDR2: SNHLY and FYNNEI. The CDR3 is made up of 13 amino acids. The CDR3: CASSISRGQGYTF. The CDR3 DNA reads as TGTGCCAGCAGTATCTCCAGGGGGCAAGGCTACACCTTC.

This clonotype was counted ten times or more. This sequence joins TRBV7-6 and TRBJ2-1; 13 bases are a match to TRBD2. The V segment lost 1 base and the J segment 8 bases; nucleotides outside the gene matches: 8. CDR1 and CDR2 from the germline V gene are SGHVS and FNYEAQ. The CDR3 sequence is 17 residues long. The chain's CDR3 is CASSLGVRTSGSHEQFF. In nucleotides, the CDR3 is TGTGCCAGCAGCTTAGGGGTTAGGACTAGCGGGAGTCATGAGCAGTTCTTC.

This clonotype showed up many times. The V and J genes are TRBV11-2 and TRBJ2-1; no clear D gene. Germline CDR1 and CDR2: SGHAT and FQNNGV. Trimming pared 0 bases from V and 7 bases from J, leaving 7 bases between. This CDR3 has 13 amino acids. The CDR3 nucleotides read TGTGCCAGCAGCTTAGATACTGCGAATGAGCAGTTCTTC. It specifies CASSLDTANEQFF.

This clonotype was seen at least ten times. The V gene is TRBV6-1, the J gene TRBJ1-6; 7 bases fit TRBD1. Germline loops: CDR1 MNHNS, CDR2 SASEGT. The CDR3 has 15 amino acids. Germline trimming cut 4 bases from V and 7 bases from J; bases unmatched to any gene: 7. CDR3 coding DNA: TGTGCCAGCAGTGCTTTGACAGGGAGCAATTCACCCCTCCACTTT. This sequence encodes CASSALTGSNSPLHF.

This clonotype came up many times. The CDR3 region has the DNA TGTGCCAGCAGCTTCAGCCCAGACAGGGCCGCTTTCTTT. This translates into CASSFSPDRAAFF. The V and J genes are TRBV7-3 and TRBJ1-1; 7 nucleotides agree with TRBD1. With V trimmed by 3 bases and J by 11 bases, 9 bases remained unmatched. The CDR3 has 13 residues. The germline gives CDR1 SGHTA, CDR2 FQGTGA.

The gene calls are TRBV5-1 and TRBJ2-6; possible D gene TRBD2, 6 bases. There are 18 residues in the CDR3. The germline gives CDR1 SGHRS, CDR2 YFSETQ. The V end lost 0 bases, the J end lost 0 bases, and 13 bases lay between the germline ends. The CDR3 coding sequence is TGCGCCAGCAGCTTGGGCCGGGGGAGTTTCTCTGGGGCCAACGTCCTGACTTTC. As protein: CASSLGRGSFSGANVLTF.

This clonotype was counted at least ten times. This chain links TRBV29-1 with TRBJ1-1; a weak D match, TRBD1 (6 bases). This CDR3 comprises 14 residues. The germline CDR1 and CDR2 sequences are SQVTM and ANQGSEA. V was clipped by 5 bases and J by 4 bases, with 17 bases between them. The CDR3 region is CSVRGGQGSTEAFF. In DNA form, the CDR3 reads TGCAGCGTTCGAGGGGGGCAAGGAAGCACTGAAGCTTTCTTT.

This clonotype was recorded at least ten times. This chain uses TRBV7-9 with TRBJ2-1, with D uncertain. Per the germline V gene, CDR1 is SEHNR and CDR2 is FQNEAQ (reference sequence). The length of the CDR3 is 14 residues. Trimming left V 7 bases short and J 2 bases short, with 12 bases between. The CDR3, as DNA: TGTGCCAGCACCGCGGCGTCTGCCTACAATGAGCAGTTCTTC. It encodes CASTAASAYNEQFF.

There are many counts of this clonotype. The gene calls are TRBV12-3 or TRBV12-4 and TRBJ2-2; 10 nucleotides align to TRBD2. V dropped 2 bases and J dropped 2; count of bases not matched to a gene: 5. The CDR3 sequence is 17 residues long. CDR3 sequence reads: CASSLLLAGRNTGELFF. CDR3 coding DNA: TGTGCCAGCAGTTTATTACTAGCGGGACGAAACACCGGGGAGCTGTTTTTT.

This clonotype was detected ten times or more. The V and J genes are TRBV20-1 and TRBJ2-4; D unresolved. Germline-derived CDR1 and CDR2 are DFQATT and SNEGSKA (reference sequence). CDR3 length equals 16 residues. Trimming pared 6 bases from V and 0 bases from J, leaving 18 bases between. The CDR3 protein is CSADAFSRLAKNIQYF. DNA for the CDR3: TGCAGTGCCGACGCATTTTCTAGGTTAGCCAAAAACATTCAGTACTTC.

This clonotype showed up many times. The rearrangement uses TRBV6-6 and TRBJ1-1, with D perhaps matching TRBD1 (6 bases). CDR1 and CDR2 (germline): MNHNY, SVGAGI (reference sequence). With 6 bases removed from V and 1 base from J, the gap between germline ends came to 21 bases. The CDR3 is made up of 17 amino acids. CDR3 nucleotide sequence: TGTGCCAGCAGGTCCGACCGGGACATCGTACGGAACACTGAAGCTTTCTTT. Its translation: CASRSDRDIVRNTEAFF.

This chain connects TRBV2 to TRBJ2-3; a possible D gene is TRBD2 (5 bases). Looked up from germline, CDR1 is SNHLY and CDR2 is FYNNEI. The CDR3 totals 16 residues. V was pared by 3 bases and J by 0 bases, with 13 bases between. CDR3: CASSDGIARSTDTQYF. The CDR3 DNA sequence: TGTGCCAGCAGTGACGGTATAGCGCGAAGCACAGATACGCAGTATTTT.

This clonotype was picked up many times. The gene calls are TRBV11-1 and TRBJ2-7; D call uncertain. The CDR3 extends over 14 amino acids. V shed 1 base and J shed 1 base, with 8 bases lying between them. The V gene's germline CDR1 is SGHAT and CDR2 FQDESV (reference sequence). CDR3 loop: CASSLDRISYEQYV. In DNA form, the CDR3 reads TGTGCCAGCAGCTTAGATCGGATTTCCTACGAGCAGTACGTC.